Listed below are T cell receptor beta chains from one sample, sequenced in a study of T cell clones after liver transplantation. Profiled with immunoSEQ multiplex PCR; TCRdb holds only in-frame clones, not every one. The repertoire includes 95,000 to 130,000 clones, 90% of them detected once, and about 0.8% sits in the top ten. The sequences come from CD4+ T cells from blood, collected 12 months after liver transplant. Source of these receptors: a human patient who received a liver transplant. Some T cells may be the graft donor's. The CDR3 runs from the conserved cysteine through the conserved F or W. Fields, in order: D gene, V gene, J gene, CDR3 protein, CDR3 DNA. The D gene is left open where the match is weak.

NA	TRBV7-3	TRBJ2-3	CASSGGRITDTQYF	TGTGCCAGCAGTGGAGGGCGAATCACAGATACGCAGTATTTT
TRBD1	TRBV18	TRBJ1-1	CASSPGQGSVTEAFF	TGCGCCAGCTCACCGGGACAGGGTTCTGTCACTGAAGCTTTCTTT
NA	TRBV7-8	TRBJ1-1	CASSLGLGFESEAFF	TGTGCCAGCAGCTTAGGTTTGGGTTTTGAATCTGAAGCTTTCTTT
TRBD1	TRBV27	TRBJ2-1	CASSLTGASYNEQFF	TGTGCCAGCAGTCTTACAGGGGCGTCCTACAATGAGCAGTTCTTC
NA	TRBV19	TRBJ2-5	CASSIDNGGETQYF	TGTGCCAGTAGTATAGATAATGGGGGCGAGACCCAGTACTTC
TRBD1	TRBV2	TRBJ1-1	CASQRGDRGTEAFF	TGTGCCAGCCAAAGGGGGGACAGGGGGACTGAAGCTTTCTTT
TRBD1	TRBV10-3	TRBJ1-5	CAIRQGASNQPQHF	TGTGCCATCAGGCAGGGGGCGAGCAATCAGCCCCAGCATTTT
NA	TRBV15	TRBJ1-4	CATSREGGSATNEKLFF	TGTGCCACCAGCAGAGAAGGTGGCAGTGCAACTAATGAAAAACTGTTTTTT
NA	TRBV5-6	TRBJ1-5	CASSLGNSNQPQHF	TGTGCCAGCAGCTTGGGGAATAGCAATCAGCCCCAGCATTTT
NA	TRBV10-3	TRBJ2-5	CAISEGQETQYF	TGTGCCATCAGTGAAGGCCAAGAGACCCAGTACTTC
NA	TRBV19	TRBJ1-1	CASSRGLANTEAFF	TGTGCCAGTAGTAGGGGACTGGCGAACACTGAAGCTTTCTTT
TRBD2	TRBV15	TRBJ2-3	CATSRNGLAGGSDTQYF	TGTGCCACCAGCAGAAACGGGCTAGCGGGAGGATCAGATACGCAGTATTTT
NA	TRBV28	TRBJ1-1	CASIGGAHTEAFF	TGTGCCAGCATAGGGGGGGCACACACTGAAGCTTTCTTT
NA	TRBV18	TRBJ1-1	CASSLERGSEAFF	TGTGCCAGCTCTTTAGAAAGGGGGTCTGAAGCTTTCTTT
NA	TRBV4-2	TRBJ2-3	CASSQDEADTQYF	TGTGCCAGCAGCCAAGATGAGGCCGATACGCAGTATTTT
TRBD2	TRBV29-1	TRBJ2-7	CSVVLVAGNSYEQYF	TGCAGCGTTGTGCTGGTAGCGGGAAACTCCTACGAGCAGTACTTC